The clone carrying this T cell receptor beta chain came up a few times. Its antigen is undetermined. Through a sample-barcoded 5' primer and a J-beta primer mix, a second PCR was run for about 6 to 11 cycles. TCRdb re-called the 5' RACE reads through MiXCR, storing one row per CDR3 protein. This sample has hundreds of thousands of distinct CDR3 sequences, with about half found just once. The data belong to a study of blood T cells in healthy people across ages. The study's findings and limits: Per million T cells, the diversity of TCR beta decreased roughly linearly as age advanced. A strong correlation between TCR beta diversity and naive T cell percentage was seen.

Samples each had at least 6 micrograms of total RNA extracted. The germline V gene encodes CDR1 KGHSH and CDR2 LQKENI. The CDR3 extends over 14 amino acids. The germline V and J ends were trimmed by 2 bases and 0 bases, with 7 bases remaining between them. Specimen: blood. The V call is TRBV18, the J call TRBJ2-5; no clear D gene. The sequence derives from an elderly man in good health. The CDR3, as DNA: TGTGCCAGCTCACCAACTGGCTACCAAGAGACCCAGTACTTC. It specifies CASSPTGYQETQYF.